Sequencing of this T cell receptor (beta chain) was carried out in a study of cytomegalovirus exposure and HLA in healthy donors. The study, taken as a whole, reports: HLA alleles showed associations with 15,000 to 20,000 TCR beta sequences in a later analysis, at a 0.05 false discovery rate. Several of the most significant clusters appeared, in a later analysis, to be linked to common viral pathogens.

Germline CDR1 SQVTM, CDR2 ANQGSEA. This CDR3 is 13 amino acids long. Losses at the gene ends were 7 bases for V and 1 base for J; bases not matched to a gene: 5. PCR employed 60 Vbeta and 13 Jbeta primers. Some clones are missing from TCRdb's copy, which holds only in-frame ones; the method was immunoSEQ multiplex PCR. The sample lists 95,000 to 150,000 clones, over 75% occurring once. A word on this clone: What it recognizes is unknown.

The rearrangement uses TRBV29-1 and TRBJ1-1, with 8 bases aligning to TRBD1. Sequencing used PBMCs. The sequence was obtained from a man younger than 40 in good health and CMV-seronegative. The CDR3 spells CSATGQANTEAFF. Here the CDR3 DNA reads TGCAGCGCGACGGGACAGGCGAACACTGAAGCTTTCTTT.